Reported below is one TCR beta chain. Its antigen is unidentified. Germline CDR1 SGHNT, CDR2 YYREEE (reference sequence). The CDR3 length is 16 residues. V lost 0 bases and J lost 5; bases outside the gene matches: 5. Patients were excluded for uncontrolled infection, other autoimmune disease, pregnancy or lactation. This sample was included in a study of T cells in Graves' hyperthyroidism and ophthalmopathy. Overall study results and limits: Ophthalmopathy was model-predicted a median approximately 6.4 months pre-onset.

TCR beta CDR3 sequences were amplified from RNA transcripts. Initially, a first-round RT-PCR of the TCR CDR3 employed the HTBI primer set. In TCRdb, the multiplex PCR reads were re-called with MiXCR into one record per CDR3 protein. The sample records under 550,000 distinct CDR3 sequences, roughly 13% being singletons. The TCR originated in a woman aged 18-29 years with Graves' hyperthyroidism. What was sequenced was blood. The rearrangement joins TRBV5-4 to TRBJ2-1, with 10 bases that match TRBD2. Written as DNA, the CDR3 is TGTGCCAGCAGCTTGGTTGCTCTAGCGGGGGACAATGAGCAGTTCTTC. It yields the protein CASSLVALAGDNEQFF.